The 7 T cell receptor beta chains below were found in one sample sequenced in a study of T cell responses to AZD1222 COVID-19 vaccine. The data were produced by immunoSEQ multiplex PCR, yet TCRdb's version contains in-frame clones alone and is incomplete. The profile shows roughly 200,000 clones, approximately 90% of them singletons. Sequenced here: peripheral blood, sampled 28 days after the second AZD1222 dose. The receptors stem from an adult who received the AZD1222 COVID-19 vaccine.

This chain connects TRBV3-1 (or the pseudogene TRBV3-2) to TRBJ2-7; no clear D gene. The CDR3 contains 15 residues. Germline values: CDR1 LGHDT, CDR2 YNNKEL (reference sequence). Trimming shortened V by 3 bases and J by 0 bases, and 12 bases separated the two germline ends. The CDR3, as DNA: TGTGCCAGCAGCCAGCGGCCCCCGAGCTCCTACGAGCAGTACTTC. This translates into CASSQRPPSSYEQYF.

The chain carries TRBV6-2 or TRBV6-3 and TRBJ2-5; 8 bases are a match to TRBD1. Germline loops: CDR1 MNHEY, CDR2 SVGEGT. The CDR3 is made up of 14 amino acids. The junction had 3 bases not matched to a gene; V was cut back by 5 bases and J by 1 base. CDR3 sequence (DNA): TGTGCCAGCAGTGGACAGGGCCCCCAAGAGACCCAGTACTTC. Protein sequence: CASSGQGPQETQYF.

CDR3 sequence reads: CSVAGRTYEQYF. The CDR3 nucleotides read TGCAGCGTTGCGGGGCGAACCTACGAGCAGTACTTC. The chain combines TRBV29-1 with TRBJ2-7; TRBD1 or TRBD2 may be the D gene (5 bases each). Germline V gene data show CDR1 as SQVTM and CDR2 as ANQGSEA. Trimming stripped 4 bases from V and 2 bases from J, with 9 bases between. This CDR3 contains 12 residues.

The chain recombines TRBV7-2 with TRBJ2-2; 11 bases are shared with TRBD2. Losses at the gene ends were 8 bases for V and 2 bases for J; bases not matched to a gene: 13. This CDR3 contains 18 residues. Germline values: CDR1 SGHTA, CDR2 FQGNSA. CDR3 in amino acids: CASAFRRLAGTNTGELFF. Here the CDR3 DNA reads TGTGCCAGCGCCTTCCGGAGACTAGCGGGAACCAACACCGGGGAGCTGTTTTTT.

The chain has TRBV5-1 and TRBJ1-2, with no clear D. CDR1 SGHRS and CDR2 YFSETQ come from the germline V gene. The V and J ends lost 2 bases and 3 bases respectively, with 8 bases between them. The CDR3 has 13 residues. The CDR3 loop reads CASSFGGDYGYTF. The CDR3 DNA follows: TGCGCCAGCAGCTTTGGTGGGGACTATGGCTACACCTTC.

The rearrangement uses TRBV6-5 and TRBJ1-2; D perhaps matches TRBD1 (5 bases). Germline loops: CDR1 MNHEY, CDR2 SVGAGI. The CDR3 runs to 13 residues. V lost 7 bases and J 7 bases, leaving 16 bases between the germline ends. Written as DNA, the CDR3 is TGTGCCAGCAACGGGGGGGGTTCAGGTGGCTACACCTTC. Amino acid sequence: CASNGGGSGGYTF.

The chain recombines TRBV5-5 with TRBJ2-2; 9 nucleotides line up with TRBD2. Germline V gives CDR1 SGHKS, CDR2 YYEKEE (reference sequence). This CDR3 spans 15 amino acids. The V gene end was trimmed by 2 bases and the J gene end by 5 bases; junction bases not matched to a gene: 4. CDR3: CASSFRREGTGELFF. The DNA of the CDR3 is TGTGCCAGCAGCTTCAGGCGGGAGGGGACCGGGGAGCTGTTTTTT.